The rows below give T cell receptor beta chains drawn from one sample of a study of STAT5B mutations in CD4+ large granular lymphocyte leukemia. Sequencing used immunoSEQ multiplex PCR; TCRdb keeps in-frame clones, though not all of them. The table has 30,000 to 40,000 clones, approximately 90% seen once. The material sequenced was CD4+ T cells from blood buffy coats. The receptors derive from a human donor in good health. The CDR3 runs from the conserved cysteine through the conserved F or W. D genes are given only for firm matches. Clone size is shown for a subset of rows, as once, few, many or a class of expanded clone.

TRBJ1-2	.	.	TRBV6-5	TGTGCCAGCAGCTTCAACAGGAATTATGGCTACACCTTC	CASSFNRNYGYTF
TRBJ1-5	.	TRBD1	TRBV9	TGTGCCAGCAGCGAAGGGACAGCAGAGAGTCAGCCCCAGCATTTT	CASSEGTAESQPQHF
TRBJ2-2	.	TRBD2	TRBV19	TGTGCCACCCAAACTAGCGCTGGCACCGGGGAGCTGTTTTTT	CATQTSAGTGELFF
TRBJ2-7	.	TRBD2	TRBV6-5	TGTGCCAGCAGGGCGTCGGCTAGCGGTACCTACGAGCAGTACTTC	CASRASASGTYEQYF
TRBJ1-2	once	TRBD1	TRBV28	TGTGCCAGCAGTTCCCCGACAGGGAGGATTTTC	CASSSPTGRIF
TRBJ2-3	.	.	TRBV5-1	TGCGCCAGCAGCTTGTTAACAGATACGCAGTATTTT	CASSLLTDTQYF
TRBJ2-3	.	.	TRBV5-1	TGCGCCAGCAGTTCCAGCGGGCCCGGGCTTTCAGATACGCAGTATTTT	CASSSSGPGLSDTQYF
TRBJ1-3	.	TRBD1	TRBV7-6	TGTGCCAGCAGCACAACTCCGGGACAGGGGTCTGGAAACACCATATATTTT	CASSTTPGQGSGNTIYF
TRBJ2-7	.	.	TRBV5-1	TGCGCCAGCAGCTTGGTAGCGGACTACGAGCAGTACTTC	CASSLVADYEQYF
TRBJ1-5	.	.	TRBV7-6	TGTGCCAGCAGCTCGCTACAGGGAAATGGTCAGCCCCAGCATTTT	CASSSLQGNGQPQHF
TRBJ2-5	.	TRBD2	TRBV6-5	TGTGCCAGCAGTTATCTCTGGACTAGCGGGAAAGAGACCCAGTACTTC	CASSYLWTSGKETQYF
TRBJ2-5	.	.	TRBV2	TGTGCCAGCAGTCGGGGTGGGCAAGAGACCCAGTACTTC	CASSRGGQETQYF
TRBJ2-6	.	.	TRBV5-1	TGCGCCAGCAGGGCACAGGGCTCTGGGGCCAACGTCCTGACTTTC	CASRAQGSGANVLTF
TRBJ2-3	once	TRBD2	TRBV7-2	TGTGCCAGCAGCTTAGCTGGGACTAGCGGGAGGGCCGTAGATACGCAGTATTTT	CASSLAGTSGRAVDTQYF
TRBJ1-2	.	TRBD1	TRBV28	TGTGCCAGCAGTTTAGGACAGGGGGTTAATGGCTACACCTTC	CASSLGQGVNGYTF
TRBJ2-7	once	TRBD1	TRBV4-3	TGCGCCAGCAGCCAAGAGGTGAGCCACAGGGGCAGATACGAGCAGTACTTC	CASSQEVSHRGRYEQYF